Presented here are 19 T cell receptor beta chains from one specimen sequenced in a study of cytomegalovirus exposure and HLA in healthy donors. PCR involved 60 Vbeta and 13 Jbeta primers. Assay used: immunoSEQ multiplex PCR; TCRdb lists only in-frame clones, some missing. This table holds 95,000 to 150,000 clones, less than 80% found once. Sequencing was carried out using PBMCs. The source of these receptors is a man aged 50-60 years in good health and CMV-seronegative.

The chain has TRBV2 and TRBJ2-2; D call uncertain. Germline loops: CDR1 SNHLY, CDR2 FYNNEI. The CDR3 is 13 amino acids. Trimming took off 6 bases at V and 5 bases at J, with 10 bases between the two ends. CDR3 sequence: CASSQLRTGELFF. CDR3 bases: TGTGCCAGCAGCCAACTGCGGACCGGGGAGCTGTTTTTT.

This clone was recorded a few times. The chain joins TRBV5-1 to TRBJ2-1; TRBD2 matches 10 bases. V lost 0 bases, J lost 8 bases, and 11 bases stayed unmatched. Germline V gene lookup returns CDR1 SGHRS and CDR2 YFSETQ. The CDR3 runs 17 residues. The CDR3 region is CASSLALGAGGKDEQFF. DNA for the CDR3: TGCGCCAGCAGCTTGGCGCTGGGAGCGGGGGGGAAGGATGAGCAGTTCTTC.

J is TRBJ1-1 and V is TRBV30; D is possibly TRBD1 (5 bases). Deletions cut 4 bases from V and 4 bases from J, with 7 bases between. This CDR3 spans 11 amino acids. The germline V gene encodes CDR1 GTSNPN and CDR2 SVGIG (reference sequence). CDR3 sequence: CAWIRATEAFF. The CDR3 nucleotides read TGTGCCTGGATCAGGGCCACTGAAGCTTTCTTT.

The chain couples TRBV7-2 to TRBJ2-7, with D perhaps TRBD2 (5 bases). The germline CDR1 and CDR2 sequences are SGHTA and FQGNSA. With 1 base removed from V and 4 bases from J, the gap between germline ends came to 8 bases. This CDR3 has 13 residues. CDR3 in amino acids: CASSLVGAYEQYV. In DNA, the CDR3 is TGTGCCAGCAGCTTAGTGGGAGCTTACGAGCAGTACGTC.

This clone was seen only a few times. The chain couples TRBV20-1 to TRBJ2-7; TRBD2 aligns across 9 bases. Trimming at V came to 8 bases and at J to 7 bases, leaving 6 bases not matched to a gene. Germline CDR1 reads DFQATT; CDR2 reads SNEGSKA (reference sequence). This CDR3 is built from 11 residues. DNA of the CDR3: TGCAGTTCGGGACTAGCAGGGGAGCAGTACTTC. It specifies CSSGLAGEQYF.

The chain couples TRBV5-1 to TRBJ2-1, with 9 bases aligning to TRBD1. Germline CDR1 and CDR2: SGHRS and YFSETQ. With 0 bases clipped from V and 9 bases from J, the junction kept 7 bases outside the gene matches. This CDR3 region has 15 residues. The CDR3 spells CASSLDWDRATEQFF. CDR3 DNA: TGCGCCAGCAGCTTGGACTGGGACAGGGCCACTGAGCAGTTCTTC.

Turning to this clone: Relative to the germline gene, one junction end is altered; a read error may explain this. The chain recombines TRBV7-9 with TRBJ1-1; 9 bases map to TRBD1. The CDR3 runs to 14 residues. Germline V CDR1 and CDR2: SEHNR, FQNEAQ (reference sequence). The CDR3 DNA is TGTGCCAGCAGCTTATGGGGACAGGGTGATGAACCTTTCTTT. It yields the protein CASSLWGQGDEPFF.

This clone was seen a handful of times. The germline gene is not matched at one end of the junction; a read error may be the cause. This CDR3 is CSSSQRTSSIYEQYF. The CDR3 bases are TGTTCCAGCAGCCAACGAACATCCTCCATCTACGAGCAGTACTTC. The chain links TRBV7-9 to TRBJ2-7; D call uncertain. Germline-derived CDR1 and CDR2 are SEHNR and FQNEAQ (reference sequence). The CDR3 loop spans 15 amino acids.

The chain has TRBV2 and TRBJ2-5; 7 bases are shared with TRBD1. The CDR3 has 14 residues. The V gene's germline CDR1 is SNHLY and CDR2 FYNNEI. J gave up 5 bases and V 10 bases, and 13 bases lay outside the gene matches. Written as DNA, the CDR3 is TGTGCCACCCGGGGACAGCGATCTGCTGAGACCCAGTACTTC. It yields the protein CATRGQRSAETQYF. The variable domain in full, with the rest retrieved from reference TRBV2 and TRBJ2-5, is EPEVTQTPSHQVTQMGQEVILRCVPISNHLYFYWYRQILGQKVEFLVSFYNNEISEKSEIFDDQFSVERPDGSNFTLKIRSTKLEDSAMYFCATRGQRSAETQYFGPGTRLLVL.

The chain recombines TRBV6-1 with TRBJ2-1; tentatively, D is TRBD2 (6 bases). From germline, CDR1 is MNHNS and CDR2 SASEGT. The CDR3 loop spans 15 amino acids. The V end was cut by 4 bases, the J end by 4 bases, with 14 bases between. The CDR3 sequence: CASSAGRGSYNEQFF. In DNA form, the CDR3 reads TGTGCCAGCAGTGCTGGGCGGGGTTCTTACAATGAGCAGTTCTTC.

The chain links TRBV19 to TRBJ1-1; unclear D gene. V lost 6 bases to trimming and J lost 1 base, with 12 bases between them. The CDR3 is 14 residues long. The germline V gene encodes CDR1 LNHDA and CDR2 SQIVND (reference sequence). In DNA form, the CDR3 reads TGTGCCAGTAGCCTGGTCCGGGGGAACACTGAAGCTTTCTTT. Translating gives CASSLVRGNTEAFF.

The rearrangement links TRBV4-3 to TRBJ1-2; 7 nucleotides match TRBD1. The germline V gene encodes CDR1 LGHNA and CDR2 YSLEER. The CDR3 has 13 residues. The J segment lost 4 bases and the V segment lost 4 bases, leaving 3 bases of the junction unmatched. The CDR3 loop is CASSPGQFYGYTF. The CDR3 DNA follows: TGCGCCAGCAGCCCGGGACAGTTCTATGGCTACACCTTC.

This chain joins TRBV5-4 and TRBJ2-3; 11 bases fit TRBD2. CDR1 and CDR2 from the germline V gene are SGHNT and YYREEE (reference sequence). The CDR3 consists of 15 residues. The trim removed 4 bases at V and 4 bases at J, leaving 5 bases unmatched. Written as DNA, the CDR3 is TGTGCCAGCAGCCCGCGACTAGCGGGGTCAGATACGCAGTATTTT. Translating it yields CASSPRLAGSDTQYF.

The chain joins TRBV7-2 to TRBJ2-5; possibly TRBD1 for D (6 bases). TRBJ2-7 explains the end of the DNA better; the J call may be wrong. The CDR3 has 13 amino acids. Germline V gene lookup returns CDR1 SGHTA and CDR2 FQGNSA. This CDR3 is CASSSGQYYEQYF. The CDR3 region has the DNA TGTGCCAGCAGTAGTGGACAGTACTACGAGCAGTACTTC.

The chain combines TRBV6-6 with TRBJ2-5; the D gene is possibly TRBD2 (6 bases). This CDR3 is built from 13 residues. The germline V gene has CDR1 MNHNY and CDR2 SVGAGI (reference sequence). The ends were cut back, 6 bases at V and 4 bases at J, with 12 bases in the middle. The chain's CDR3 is CASRYGTLETQYF. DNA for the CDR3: TGTGCCAGCAGATACGGGACTCTAGAGACCCAGTACTTC.

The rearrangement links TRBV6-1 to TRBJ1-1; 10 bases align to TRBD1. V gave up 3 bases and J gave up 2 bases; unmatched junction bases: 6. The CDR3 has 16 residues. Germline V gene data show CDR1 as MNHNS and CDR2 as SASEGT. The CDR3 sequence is CASSDPRDRGNTEAFF. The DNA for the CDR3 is TGTGCCAGCAGTGACCCCCGGGACAGGGGAAACACTGAAGCTTTCTTT.

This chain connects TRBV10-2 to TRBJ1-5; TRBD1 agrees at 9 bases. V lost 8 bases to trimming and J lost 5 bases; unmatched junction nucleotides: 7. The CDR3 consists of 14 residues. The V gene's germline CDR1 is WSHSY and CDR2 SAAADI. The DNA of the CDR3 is TGCGCCAGCTCGGGACAGGGAAAGCATCAGCCCCAGCATTTT. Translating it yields CASSGQGKHQPQHF.

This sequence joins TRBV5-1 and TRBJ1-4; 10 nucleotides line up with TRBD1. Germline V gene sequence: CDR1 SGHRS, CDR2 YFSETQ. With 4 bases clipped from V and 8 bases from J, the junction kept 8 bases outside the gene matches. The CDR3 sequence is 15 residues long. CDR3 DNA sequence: TGCGCCAGCAGCGCGTCCGGGACAGGGGAGGAAAAACTGTTTTTT. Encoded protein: CASSASGTGEEKLFF.

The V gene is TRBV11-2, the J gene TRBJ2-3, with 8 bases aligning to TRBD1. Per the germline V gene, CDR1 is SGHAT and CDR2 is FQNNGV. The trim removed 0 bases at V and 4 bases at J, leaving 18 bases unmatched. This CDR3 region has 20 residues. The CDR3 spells CASSLDFALLRTGIADTQYF. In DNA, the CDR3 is TGTGCCAGCAGCTTAGATTTCGCCCTTTTGAGGACAGGGATAGCAGATACGCAGTATTTT.